This T cell receptor beta chain was sequenced during a study of early T cells in non-severe SARS-CoV-2 infection. TCRdb reanalysed the 5' RACE reads using MiXCR and keeps one entry per CDR3 protein. The sample includes about 62,000 distinct CDR3 sequences, approximately 9.3% of them seen just once. The sample consisted of whole blood. The clonotype comes from an adult who was a healthcare worker with PCR-confirmed SARS-CoV-2 infection or an uninfected control (not recorded which).

DNA of the CDR3: TGTGCCAGCAGCTTAGAGGTTATTGGCGGGGCCTTACAAGAGACCCAGTACTTC. As protein: CASSLEVIGGALQETQYF. The gene calls are TRBV7-2 and TRBJ2-5; D perhaps matches TRBD2 (6 bases). CDR3 length: 18 amino acids. The germline V gene has CDR1 SGHTA and CDR2 FQGNSA. Trimming pared 1 base from V and 2 bases from J, leaving 20 bases between. Based on the CDR3 plus reference TRBV7-2 and TRBJ2-5, the full variable domain is GAGVSQSPSNKVTEKGKDVELRCDPISGHTALYWYRQSLGQGLEFLIYFQGNSAPDKSGLPSDRFSAERTGGSVSTLTIQRTQQEDSAVYLCASSLEVIGGALQETQYFGPGTRLLVL.